What follows are 6 T cell receptor beta chains derived from one specimen sequenced in a study of blood T cell repertoires in COVID-19. Data came from immunoSEQ multiplex PCR; TCRdb stores just in-frame clones and leaves some out. The table includes more than 300,000 clones, 87% detected once. Sample: peripheral blood. The receptors were sampled from a woman aged 45 to 65 with COVID-19, enrolled during active disease.

A remark on this clone: The same CDR3 can be traced to other DNA sequences in this sample. V is TRBV6-5 and J is TRBJ1-2; D is unresolved. This CDR3 region has 12 residues. Germline V lookup: CDR1 MNHEY, CDR2 SVGAGI. The germline V and J ends were trimmed by 6 bases and 4 bases, with 9 bases remaining between them. CDR3 bases: TGTGCCAGCAGCCCGGACTCCTATGGCTACACCTTC. Its protein product is CASSPDSYGYTF.

This clone has just a few counts. The chain employs TRBV6-5 and TRBJ1-1; D not resolved. Trimming cost V 10 bases and J 0 bases, with 12 bases left between them. The CDR3 runs 13 residues. Germline V gene sequence: CDR1 MNHEY, CDR2 SVGAGI. Here the CDR3 reads CAIPGDVNTEAFF. CDR3 bases: TGTGCCATACCAGGTGATGTGAACACTGAAGCTTTCTTT.

The chain has TRBV30 and TRBJ1-1; 8 nucleotides line up with TRBD1. The germline CDR1 and CDR2 sequences are GTSNPN and SVGIG (reference sequence). The CDR3 consists of 15 residues. The trim removed 3 bases at V and 4 bases at J, leaving 10 bases unmatched. As DNA, the CDR3 is TGTGCCTGGAGCGCCGGGACAGGCTTAGCCACTGAAGCTTTCTTT. This translates into CAWSAGTGLATEAFF.

The rearrangement links TRBV6-6 to TRBJ2-3; 8 nucleotides match TRBD2. The length of the CDR3 is 16 residues. In germline, CDR1 is MNHNY, CDR2 SVGAGI (reference sequence). V gave up 5 bases and J gave up 3 bases; unmatched junction bases: 10. The CDR3 coding sequence is TGTGCCAGCAGTCACCGGGGGGGGTCAACTACAGATACGCAGTATTTT. Its translation: CASSHRGGSTTDTQYF.

This chain links TRBV6-5 with TRBJ1-5, with a weak D call TRBD1 (6 bases). CDR3 length: 14 residues. V lost 5 bases, J lost 6 bases, and 14 bases lay in between. CDR1 is MNHEY and CDR2 is SVGAGI in the germline V gene. CDR3 bases: TGTGCCAGCAGTATCCTCCCAGGGGTTCAGCCCCAGCATTTT. It translates to CASSILPGVQPQHF.

The CDR3 loop is CASSPSPTGEETQYF. As DNA, the CDR3 is TGTGCCAGCAGCCCCTCACCAACAGGGGAAGAGACCCAGTACTTC. The rearrangement joins TRBV5-6 to TRBJ2-5; 7 nucleotides align to TRBD1. The J segment lost 3 bases and the V segment lost 4 bases, leaving 9 bases of the junction unmatched. CDR3 length: 15 amino acids. Germline assignment: CDR1 SGHDT and CDR2 YYEEEE.